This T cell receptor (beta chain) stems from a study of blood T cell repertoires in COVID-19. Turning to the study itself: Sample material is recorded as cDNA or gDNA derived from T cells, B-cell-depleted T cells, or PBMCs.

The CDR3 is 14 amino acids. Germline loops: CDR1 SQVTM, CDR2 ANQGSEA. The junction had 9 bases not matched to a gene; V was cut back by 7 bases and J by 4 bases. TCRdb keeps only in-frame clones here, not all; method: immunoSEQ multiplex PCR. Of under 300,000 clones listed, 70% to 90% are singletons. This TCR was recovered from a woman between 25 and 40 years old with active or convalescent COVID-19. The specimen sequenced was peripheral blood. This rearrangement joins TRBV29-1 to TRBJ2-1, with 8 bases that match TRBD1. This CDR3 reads CSASRGPDYNEQFF. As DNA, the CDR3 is TGCAGCGCTTCCAGGGGGCCGGATTACAATGAGCAGTTCTTC.